The rows below give T cell receptor beta chains drawn from one sample of a study of blood T cells in healthy people across ages. TCRdb ran MiXCR on the 5' RACE reads and lists one entry per CDR3 protein. There are about 1.6 million distinct CDR3 sequences in the sample; roughly 32% occur only once, and over 9% lies in the top ten. Sequenced material: blood. All receptors derive from a woman aged 30 to 39 in good health. CDR3s leave out the opening cysteine and the closing phenylalanine or tryptophan. A D gene is named only where the DNA matches it firmly.

TRBV7-9	.	ASSYLGNLDTQY
TRBV3-1	.	ASSFIGGTQY
TRBV7-2	TRBD1	ASSRGQPYGYT
TRBV21-1	.	ASSGTGVF
TRBV4-1	.	ASSQENNGGRHGYT
TRBV5-6	TRBD1	ASSTDRAETQY
TRBV3-1	.	ASGGGRGNQPQH
TRBV7-3	.	ASSPNAGDTQY
TRBV5-1	.	ASSTRVAYNEQF
TRBV12-3/TRBV12-4	TRBD1	ASTLGRGKRTDTQY
TRBV25-1	.	ASSDQVRSTEAF
TRBV5-1	.	ASSQRGYRGYNEQF
TRBV3-1	TRBD1	ASSQAVHLRDRGDEQY
TRBV6-5	TRBD2	ASTIAGGTGELF
TRBV20-1	.	SARDPRGLDEQY
TRBV6-1	TRBD1	ASSRQGMDQPQH
TRBV28	.	ASSWDTWSSYNGQF
TRBV4-2	.	ASSQERDEGYEQY
TRBV5-1	TRBD2	ASSWGTSGGYNEQF
TRBV27	.	ASSHPGSEAF
TRBV29-1	.	SVVPGGTGAF
TRBV18	.	ASSPNEKGTY
TRBV5-1	.	ASSLWGVSSSYEQY
TRBV7-3	.	ASGFSTLHTQY
TRBV5-5	TRBD1	ASSLGLGQGRVAYEQY
TRBV6-1	TRBD1	AGITGGDYGYT
TRBV7-9	.	ASSSGHFTSYEQY
TRBV30	.	AARAANTGELF
TRBV5-4	TRBD1	ASSGQGEKLF